A single count supports the clone carrying this T cell receptor (beta chain). Its matching antigen is unknown. The record originates from a study of radiation and T cells in renal cell carcinoma. Study observations and caveats: No pretreatment tumor biopsies were available for baseline clonotypes.

The assay was immunoSEQ multiplex PCR, and TCRdb's table has in-frame clones only and misses some. The sample lists 140,000 to 150,000 clones, approximately 86% occurring once. Germline V CDR1 and CDR2: LNHDA, SQIVND (reference sequence). The CDR3 has 12 residues. Trimming removed 4 bases from V and 4 bases from J, with 8 bases in between. Time point indicated: blood 4 weeks post-SBRT, at nephrectomy. The treatment is: 15 Gy SBRT to primary tumor, nephrectomy 4 weeks later. Sequencing used blood, obtained from a patient whose treatment included radiotherapy and nephrectomy. The receptor comes from a woman between 50 and 59 years old with renal cell carcinoma. This chain links TRBV19 with TRBJ2-7, with D perhaps matching TRBD2 (6 bases). CDR3 nucleotide sequence: TGTGCCAGTAGTAGGGCGGGATACGAGCAGTACTTC. This encodes CASSRAGYEQYF.